The clone carrying this TCR beta chain was seen ten or more times. The antigen remains unidentified. Trimming took 2 bases from V and 3 from J, leaving 4 bases between them. The CDR3 length is 12 residues. Germline loops: CDR1 SGHRS, CDR2 YFSETQ. One entry per CDR3 protein, called by TCRdb with MiXCR from the 5' RACE reads. Here the sample spans 50,000 or so distinct CDR3 sequences, roughly 17% being singletons. These data come from a study of neurological immune-mediated disorders. Study conclusions and caveats: No CDR3 amino acid sequences recurred among expanded clones across subjects, suggesting private repertoires in all groups.

Input material: PBMCs. The clonotype comes from a man in his 60s in good health. The J gene is TRBJ2-3, the V gene TRBV5-1, with unresolved D. CDR3 residues: CASSLFTDTQYF. CDR3 nucleotide sequence: TGCGCCAGCAGCTTATTTACAGATACGCAGTATTTT.